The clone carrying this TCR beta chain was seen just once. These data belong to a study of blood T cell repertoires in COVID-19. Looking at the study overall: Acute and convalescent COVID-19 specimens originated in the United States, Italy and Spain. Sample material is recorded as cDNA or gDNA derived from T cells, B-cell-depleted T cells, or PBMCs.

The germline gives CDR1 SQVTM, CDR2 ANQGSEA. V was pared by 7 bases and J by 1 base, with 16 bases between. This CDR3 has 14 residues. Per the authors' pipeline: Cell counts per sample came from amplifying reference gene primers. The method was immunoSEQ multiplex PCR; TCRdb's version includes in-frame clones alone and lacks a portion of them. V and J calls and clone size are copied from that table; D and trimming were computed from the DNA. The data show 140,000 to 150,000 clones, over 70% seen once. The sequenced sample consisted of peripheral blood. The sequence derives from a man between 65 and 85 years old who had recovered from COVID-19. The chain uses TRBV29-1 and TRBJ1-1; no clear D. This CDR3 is CSARGSYGNTEAFF. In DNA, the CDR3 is TGCAGCGCCCGAGGCTCTTACGGGAACACTGAAGCTTTCTTT. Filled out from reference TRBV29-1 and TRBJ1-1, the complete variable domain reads SAVISQKPSRDICQRGTSLTIQCQVDSQVTMMFWYRQQPGQSLTLIATANQGSEATYESGFVIDKFPISRPNLTFSTLTVSNMSPEDSSIYLCSARGSYGNTEAFFGQGTRLTVV.